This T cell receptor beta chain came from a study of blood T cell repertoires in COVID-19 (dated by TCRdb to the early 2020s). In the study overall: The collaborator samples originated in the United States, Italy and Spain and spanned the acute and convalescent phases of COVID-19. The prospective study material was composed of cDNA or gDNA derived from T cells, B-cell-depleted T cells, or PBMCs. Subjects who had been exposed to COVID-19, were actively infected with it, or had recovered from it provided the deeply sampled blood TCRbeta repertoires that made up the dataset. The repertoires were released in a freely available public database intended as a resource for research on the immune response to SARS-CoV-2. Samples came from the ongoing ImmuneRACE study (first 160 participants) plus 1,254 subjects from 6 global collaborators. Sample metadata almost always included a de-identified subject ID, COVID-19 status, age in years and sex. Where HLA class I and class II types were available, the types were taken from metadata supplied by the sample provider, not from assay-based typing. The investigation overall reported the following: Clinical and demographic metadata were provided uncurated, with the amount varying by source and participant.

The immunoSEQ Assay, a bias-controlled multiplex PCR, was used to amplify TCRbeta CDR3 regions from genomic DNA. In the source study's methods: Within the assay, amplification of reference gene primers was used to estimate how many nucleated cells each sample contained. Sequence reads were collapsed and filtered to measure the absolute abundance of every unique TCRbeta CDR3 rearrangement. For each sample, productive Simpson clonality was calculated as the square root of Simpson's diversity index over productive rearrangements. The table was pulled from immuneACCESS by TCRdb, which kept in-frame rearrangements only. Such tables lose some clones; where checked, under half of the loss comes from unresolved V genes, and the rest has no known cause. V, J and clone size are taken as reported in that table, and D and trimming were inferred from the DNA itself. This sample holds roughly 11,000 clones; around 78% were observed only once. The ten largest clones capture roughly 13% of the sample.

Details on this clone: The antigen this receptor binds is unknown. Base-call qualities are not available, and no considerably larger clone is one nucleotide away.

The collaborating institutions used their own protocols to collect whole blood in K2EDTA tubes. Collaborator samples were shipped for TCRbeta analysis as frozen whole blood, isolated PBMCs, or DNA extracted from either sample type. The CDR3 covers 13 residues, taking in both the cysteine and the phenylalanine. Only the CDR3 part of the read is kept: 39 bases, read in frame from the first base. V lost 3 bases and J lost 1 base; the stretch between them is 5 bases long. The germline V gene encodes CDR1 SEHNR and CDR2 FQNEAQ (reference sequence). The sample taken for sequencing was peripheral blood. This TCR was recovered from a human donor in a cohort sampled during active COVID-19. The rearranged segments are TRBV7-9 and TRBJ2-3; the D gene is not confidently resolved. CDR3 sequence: CASSFVRTDTQYF. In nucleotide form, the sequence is TGTGCCAGCAGCTTCGTCCGCACAGATACGCAGTATTTT. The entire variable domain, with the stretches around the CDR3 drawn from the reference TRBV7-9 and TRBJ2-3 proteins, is DTGVSQNPRHKITKRGQNVTFRCDPISEHNRLYWYRQTLGQGPEFLTYFQNEAQLEKSRLLSDRFSAERPKGSFSTLEIQRTEQGDSAMYLCASSFVRTDTQYFGPGTRLTVL.